One sample yielded the 3 T cell receptor beta chains listed below, sequenced in a study of a mutant IDH1 vaccine in newly diagnosed glioma. Produced via immunoSEQ multiplex PCR; TCRdb's table is partial and in-frame only. The sample carries tens of thousands of clones, roughly 80% recorded once. Time point of the sample: week 35, safety follow-up. Vaccinated patients received 300 ug of mutant IDH1 20-mer peptide per dose, with topical imiquimod. Antigens for these TCRs are unknown. The starting material was PBMCs, obtained from a glioma patient whose treatment included an IDH1 peptide vaccine. These TCRs come from a man aged 25 to 45 with glioma.

The chain links TRBV25-1 to TRBJ1-2; maybe TRBD1 (5 bases). From germline, CDR1 is MGHDK and CDR2 SYGVNS. The CDR3 is made up of 13 amino acids. Trimming stripped 7 bases from V and 6 bases from J, with 15 bases between. Here the CDR3 reads CASNTVQGNGYTF. CDR3 DNA: TGTGCCAGCAATACCGTGCAGGGCAATGGCTACACCTTC.

CDR3 residues: CASSSTGTGTYEQYF. In nucleotides, the CDR3 is TGTGCCAGCAGCTCGACCGGGACAGGGACCTACGAGCAGTACTTC. V is TRBV13 and J is TRBJ2-7; 9 bases are shared with TRBD1. After removal of 4 bases from V and 2 bases from J, the junction contained 6 bases not matched to a gene. From germline, CDR1 is PRHDT and CDR2 FYEKMQ (reference sequence). This CDR3 has 15 amino acids.

The chain uses TRBV30 and TRBJ2-1; D unresolved. V lost 1 base and J lost 4, with 2 bases in between. The CDR3 has 11 residues. Per the germline V gene, CDR1 is GTSNPN and CDR2 is SVGIG (reference sequence). The DNA for the CDR3 is TGTGCCTGGAGTGGGTACAATGAGCAGTTCTTC. Protein product: CAWSGYNEQFF. The variable domain in full, with the rest retrieved from reference TRBV30 and TRBJ2-1, is SQTIHQWPATLVQPVGSPLSLECTVEGTSNPNLYWYRQAAGRGLQLLFYSVGIGQISSEVPQNLSASRPQDRQFILSSKKLLLSDSGFYLCAWSGYNEQFFGPGTRLTVL.